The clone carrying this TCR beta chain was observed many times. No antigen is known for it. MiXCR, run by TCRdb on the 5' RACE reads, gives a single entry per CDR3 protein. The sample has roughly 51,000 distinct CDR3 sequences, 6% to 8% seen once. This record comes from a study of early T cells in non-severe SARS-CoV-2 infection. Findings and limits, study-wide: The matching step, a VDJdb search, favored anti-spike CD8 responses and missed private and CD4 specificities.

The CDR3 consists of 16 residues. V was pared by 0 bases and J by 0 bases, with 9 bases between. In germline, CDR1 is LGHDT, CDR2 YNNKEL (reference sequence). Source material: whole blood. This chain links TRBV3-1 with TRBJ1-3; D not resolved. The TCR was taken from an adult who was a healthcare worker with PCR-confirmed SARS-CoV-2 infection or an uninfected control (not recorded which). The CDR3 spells CASSQEAALSGNTIYF. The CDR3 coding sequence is TGTGCCAGCAGCCAAGAGGCAGCCCTCTCTGGAAACACCATATATTTT.